This TCR beta chain emerged from a study of blood T cell repertoires in COVID-19. Whole-study context: Material from acute and convalescent COVID-19 was sourced from the United States, Italy and Spain. T cells, B-cell-depleted T cells, or PBMCs supplied cDNA or gDNA.

Under the authors' procedure: The assay estimated nucleated cells by amplifying reference gene primers. Only in-frame clones appear in the TCRdb table, and some are missing; sequencing was by immunoSEQ multiplex PCR. Clonal size and the V and J genes are those of that table, whereas D and trimming came from the DNA. The table records roughly 280,000 clones, approximately 86% of them present only once. This CDR3 spans 12 amino acids. CDR1 is GTSNPN, CDR2 SVGIG, per germline (reference sequence). V was shortened by 0 bases and J by 5 bases, with 7 bases between the two germline ends. Sequences were obtained from peripheral blood. The chain has TRBV30 and TRBJ1-2; D possibly corresponds to TRBD1 (5 bases). This clonotype originated in a man aged 35 to 55 with active or convalescent COVID-19. The CDR3 loop is CAWSVEGYGYTF. In nucleotides, the CDR3 is TGTGCCTGGAGTGTGGAGGGGTATGGCTACACCTTC.